This TCR beta chain was sequenced during a study of shared clonotypes between healthy human individuals. The study's findings and limits: Of the naive CD4 clonotypes, roughly 5.5% were shared across a few donors.

Between the trimmed V and J ends, which lost 5 bases and 2 bases, there was a span of 19 bases. CDR3 size: 16 residues. Germline CDR1 reads SGHTA; CDR2 reads FQGNSA. Produced via immunoSEQ multiplex PCR; TCRdb's table is partial and in-frame only. The table lists some 2.1 million clones, 90% to 95% of them singletons. Comments on this clone: Its antigen is still unknown.

V is TRBV7-2 and J is TRBJ2-7; D possibly corresponds to TRBD2 (7 bases). Sequenced input: naive CD4+ T cells sorted from blood. This sample's subset: CD45RA+ positively selected. The clonotype originates from a man between 18 and 29 years old in good health. The CDR3 DNA reads TGTGCCAGCAGCCTAGGGGGGGCCTACCGTGCCTACGAGCAGTACTTC. Protein sequence: CASSLGGAYRAYEQYF.